Listed below are T cell receptor beta chains from one sample, sequenced in a study of vaccination and CD4 T cells after COVID-19. Using its own MiXCR run on the PCR reads, TCRdb lists one record per CDR3 protein. The sample gives some 20,000 distinct CDR3 sequences, around 48% of which show up once; 2.5% is in the top ten. No antigen has been identified for these receptors. The source was CD4+ T cells from blood, cultured in vitro, collected after SARS-CoV-2 vaccination. The receptors were gathered from a human donor who had recovered from COVID-19. CDR3s include the opening cysteine and the closing phenylalanine or tryptophan. D genes are given only for firm matches. Clone size appears in some rows only: once, few, many, or a class for an expanded clone.

V,size,D,J,DNA,CDR3
TRBV6-5,few,TRBD1,TRBJ2-3,TGTGCCAGCAGTTACTCGACAGGGACAGATACGCAGTATTTT,CASSYSTGTDTQYF
TRBV6-1,.,TRBD2,TRBJ2-2,TGTGCCAGCAGTGGACTAGCGGGGATGAACACCGGGGAGCTGTTTTTT,CASSGLAGMNTGELFF
TRBV20-1,.,TRBD1,TRBJ1-2,TGCAGTGCTAGCGTACAGGGGGACTATGGCTACACCTTC,CSASVQGDYGYTF
TRBV7-3,.,.,TRBJ1-2,TGTGCCAGCACCTTATTAACCTTACCGGGACAACGAGGCTACACCTTC,CASTLLTLPGQRGYTF
TRBV2,.,TRBD1,TRBJ1-5,TGTGCCAGCAGCCTCCAGGGGGCTCGTAGCAATCAGCCCCAGCATTTT,CASSLQGARSNQPQHF
TRBV9,few,.,TRBJ1-1,TGTGCCAGCAGCGCCTCGGTGGGCACTGAAGCTTTCTTT,CASSASVGTEAFF
TRBV5-4,.,TRBD1,TRBJ1-2,TGTGCCAGCAGCCTTGACAGGGGGAACTATGACTACACCTTC,CASSLDRGNYDYTF
TRBV6-1,.,.,TRBJ2-2,TGTGCCAGCAAACGTGGAGGGCAGAACACCGGGGAGCTGTTTTTT,CASKRGGQNTGELFF
TRBV7-2,.,.,TRBJ1-3,TGTGCCAGCAGCTTATATTCGGGATATGGAAACACCATATATTTT,CASSLYSGYGNTIYF
TRBV6-5,few,.,TRBJ2-3,TGTGCCAGCAGTTACCTTGGGGCAGATACGCAGTATTTT,CASSYLGADTQYF
TRBV5-4,.,TRBD2,TRBJ2-6,TGTGCCAGCAGCCTAGCGGGCTCTGGGGCCAACGTCCTGACTTTC,CASSLAGSGANVLTF
TRBV6-1,few,.,TRBJ1-1,TGTGCCAGCAGGTGGGGTGCCAACACTGAAGCTTTCTTT,CASRWGANTEAFF
TRBV20-1,.,TRBD2,TRBJ2-1,TGCAGTGCTAGAGATCCAGCGGGACTAAACAATGAGCAGTTCTTC,CSARDPAGLNNEQFF
TRBV20-1,.,.,TRBJ1-2,TGCAGTGCGATTCGACAGAACAAGACTAACTATGGCTACACCTTC,CSAIRQNKTNYGYTF
TRBV20-1,few,TRBD1,TRBJ1-2,TGCAGTGCTAGAGATTTGGACAGGCCCTCCTCAGGCTACACCTTC,CSARDLDRPSSGYTF
TRBV7-8,.,.,TRBJ1-2,TGTGCCAGCAGCTTAGCGAGAATCCCATCCAGGAACCGCGGCTATGGCTACACCTTC,CASSLARIPSRNRGYGYTF
TRBV20-1,.,TRBD1,TRBJ1-2,TGCAGTGGGGCCAGGGGGCGACATGGCTACACCTTC,CSGARGRHGYTF
TRBV11-2,few,.,TRBJ1-2,TGTGCCAGCAGTAGAGGCCGGGGGCGGGGTGGCTACACCTTC,CASSRGRGRGGYTF
TRBV6-2/TRBV6-3,.,.,TRBJ2-3,TGTGCCAGCAGCATGGGGGGCTTGGCGCAGTATTTT,CASSMGGLAQYF
TRBV12-3/TRBV12-4,.,.,TRBJ1-5,TGTGCCAGCAGCCAGGGCGGCAATCAGCCCCAGCATTTT,CASSQGGNQPQHF
TRBV24-1,few,TRBD1,TRBJ2-3,TGTGCCACCAGTGATTTGGGACAGGGGGCAGATACGCAGTATTTT,CATSDLGQGADTQYF
TRBV27,few,TRBD1,TRBJ2-7,TGTGCCAGCAGTTTATACAGGGGGGCCGAGCAGTACTTC,CASSLYRGAEQYF
TRBV6-2/TRBV6-3,.,.,TRBJ1-5,TGTGCCAGCAGTTACCCCGCGGGGGGGGAGCGCAATCAGCCCCAGCATTTT,CASSYPAGGERNQPQHF
TRBV30,.,.,TRBJ1-2,TGTGCCTGGAGTAGGGACTTCTATGGCTACACCTTC,CAWSRDFYGYTF
TRBV18,.,.,TRBJ2-5,TGTGCCAGCTCACCAGGCGAGACCCAGTACTTC,CASSPGETQYF
TRBV2,.,TRBD1,TRBJ1-6,TGTGCCAGCAGCGGGAGACAGGGAACCTCCTATAATTCACCCCTCCACTTT,CASSGRQGTSYNSPLHF
TRBV7-9,.,.,TRBJ2-7,TGTGCCAGCAGCGGCCAGACCGCTATCTACGAGCAGTACTTC,CASSGQTAIYEQYF
TRBV7-6,few,.,TRBJ1-1,TGTGCCAGCAGCTCTGACCAGGGGCTTCGCACTGAAGCTTTCTTT,CASSSDQGLRTEAFF